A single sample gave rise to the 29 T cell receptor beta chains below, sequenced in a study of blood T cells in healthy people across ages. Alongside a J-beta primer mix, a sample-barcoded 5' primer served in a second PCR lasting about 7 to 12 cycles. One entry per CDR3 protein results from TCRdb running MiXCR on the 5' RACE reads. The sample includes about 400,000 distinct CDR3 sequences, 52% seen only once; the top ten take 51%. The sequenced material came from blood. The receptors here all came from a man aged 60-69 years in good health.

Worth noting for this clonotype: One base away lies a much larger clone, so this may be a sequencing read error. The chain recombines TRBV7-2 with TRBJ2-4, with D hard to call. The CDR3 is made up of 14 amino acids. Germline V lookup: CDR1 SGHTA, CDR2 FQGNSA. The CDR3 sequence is CASSVAAGKNIQYF. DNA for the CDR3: TGTGCCAGCAGCGTAGCTGCCGGCAAAAACATTCAGTACTTC.

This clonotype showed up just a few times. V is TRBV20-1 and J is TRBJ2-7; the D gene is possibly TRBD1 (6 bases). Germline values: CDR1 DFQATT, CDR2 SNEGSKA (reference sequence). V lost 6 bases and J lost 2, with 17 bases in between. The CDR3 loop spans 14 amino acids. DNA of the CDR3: TGCAGTGCCGCAGGGGAAAAAACGACCTACGAGCAGTACTTC. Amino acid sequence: CSAAGEKTTYEQYF.

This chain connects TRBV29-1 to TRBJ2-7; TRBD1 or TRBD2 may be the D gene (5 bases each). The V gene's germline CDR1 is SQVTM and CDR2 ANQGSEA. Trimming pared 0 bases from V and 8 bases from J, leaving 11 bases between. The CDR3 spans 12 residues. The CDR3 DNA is TGCAGCGTTGAAGATCTGGGGGACCAGCAGTACTTC. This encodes CSVEDLGDQQYF.

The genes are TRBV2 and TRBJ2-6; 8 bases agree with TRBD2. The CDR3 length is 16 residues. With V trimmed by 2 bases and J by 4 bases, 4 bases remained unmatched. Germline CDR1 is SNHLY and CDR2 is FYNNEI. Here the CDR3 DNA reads TGTGCCAGCAGTGAACAGCGGGGGTCCGGGGCCAACGTCCTGACTTTC. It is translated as CASSEQRGSGANVLTF.

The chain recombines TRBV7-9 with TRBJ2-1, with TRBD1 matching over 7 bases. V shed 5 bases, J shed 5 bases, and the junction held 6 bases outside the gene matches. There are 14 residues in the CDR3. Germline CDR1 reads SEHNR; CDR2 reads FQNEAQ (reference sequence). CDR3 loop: CASSPGGLDNEQFF. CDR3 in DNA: TGTGCCAGCAGCCCAGGGGGTCTTGACAATGAGCAGTTCTTC.

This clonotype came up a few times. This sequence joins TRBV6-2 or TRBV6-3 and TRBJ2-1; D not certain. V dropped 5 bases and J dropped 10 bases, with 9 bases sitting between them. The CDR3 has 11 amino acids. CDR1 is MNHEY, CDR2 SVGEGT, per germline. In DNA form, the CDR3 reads TGTGCCAGCAGTCCCTTGCGGGAGCAGTTCTTC. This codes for CASSPLREQFF.

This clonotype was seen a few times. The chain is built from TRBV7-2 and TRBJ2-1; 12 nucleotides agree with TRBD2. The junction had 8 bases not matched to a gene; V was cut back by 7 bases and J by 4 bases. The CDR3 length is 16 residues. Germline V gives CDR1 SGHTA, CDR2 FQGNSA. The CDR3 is CASTVTSGGDYNEQFF. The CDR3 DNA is TGTGCCAGCACCGTGACTAGCGGGGGAGATTACAATGAGCAGTTCTTC.

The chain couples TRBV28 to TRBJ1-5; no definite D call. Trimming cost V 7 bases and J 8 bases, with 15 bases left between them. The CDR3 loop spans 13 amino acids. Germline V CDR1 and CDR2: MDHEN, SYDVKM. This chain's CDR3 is CASIQQLVEPQHF. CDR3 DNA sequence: TGTGCCAGCATCCAACAGCTTGTAGAGCCCCAGCATTTT.

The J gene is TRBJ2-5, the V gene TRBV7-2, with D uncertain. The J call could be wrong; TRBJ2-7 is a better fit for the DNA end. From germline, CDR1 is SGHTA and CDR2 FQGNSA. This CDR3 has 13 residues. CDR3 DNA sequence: TGTGCCAGCAGCTTACTCCTGTTAAGCGAGCAGTACTTC. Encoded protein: CASSLLLLSEQYF.

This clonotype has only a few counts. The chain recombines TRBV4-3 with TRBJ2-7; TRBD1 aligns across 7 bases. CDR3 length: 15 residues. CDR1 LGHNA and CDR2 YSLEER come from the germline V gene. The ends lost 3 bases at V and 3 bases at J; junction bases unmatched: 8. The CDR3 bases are TGCGCCAGCAGCCAGGAACAGGGGCTCCACTACGAGCAGTACTTC. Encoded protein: CASSQEQGLHYEQYF.

This CDR3 reads CASSLGGAGGNTEAFF. Here the CDR3 DNA reads TGTGCCAGCAGCTTGGGAGGGGCGGGGGGCAACACTGAAGCTTTCTTT. The chain uses TRBV5-4 and TRBJ1-1; D is perhaps TRBD1 (6 bases). The CDR3 spans 16 residues. The germline gives CDR1 SGHNT, CDR2 YYREEE (reference sequence). The ends were cut back, 0 bases at V and 2 bases at J, with 14 bases in the middle.

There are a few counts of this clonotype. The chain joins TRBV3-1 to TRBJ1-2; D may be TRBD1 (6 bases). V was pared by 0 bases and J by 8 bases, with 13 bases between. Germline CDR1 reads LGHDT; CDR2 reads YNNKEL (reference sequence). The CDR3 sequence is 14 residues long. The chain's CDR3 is CASSQDRGAEGYTF. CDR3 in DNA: TGTGCCAGCAGCCAAGATCGGGGGGCGGAGGGCTACACCTTC.

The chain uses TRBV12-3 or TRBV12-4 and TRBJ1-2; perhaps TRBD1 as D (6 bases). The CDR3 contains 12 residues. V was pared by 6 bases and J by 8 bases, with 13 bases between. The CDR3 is CASSRPGDGYTF. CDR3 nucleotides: TGTGCCAGCAGCAGACCAGGGGACGGCTACACCTTC.

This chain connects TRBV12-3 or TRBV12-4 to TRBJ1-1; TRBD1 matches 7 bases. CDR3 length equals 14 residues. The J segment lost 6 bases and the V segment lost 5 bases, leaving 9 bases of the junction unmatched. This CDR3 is CASSRRQGGAEAFF. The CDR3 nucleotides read TGTGCCAGCAGTCGTAGACAGGGAGGAGCTGAAGCTTTCTTT.

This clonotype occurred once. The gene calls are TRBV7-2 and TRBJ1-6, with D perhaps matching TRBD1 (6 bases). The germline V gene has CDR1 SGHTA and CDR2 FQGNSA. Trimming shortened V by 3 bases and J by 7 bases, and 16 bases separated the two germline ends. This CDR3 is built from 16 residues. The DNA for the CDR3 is TGTGCCAGCAGCTTTTCCGGGGCAGGGGTGAATTCACCCCTCCACTTT. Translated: CASSFSGAGVNSPLHF.

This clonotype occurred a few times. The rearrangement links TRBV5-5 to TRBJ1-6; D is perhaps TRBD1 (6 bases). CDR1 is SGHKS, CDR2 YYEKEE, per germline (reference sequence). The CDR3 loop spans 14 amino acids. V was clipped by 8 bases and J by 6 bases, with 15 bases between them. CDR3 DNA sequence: TGTGCCAGTTGGACAGCTACGATTAATTCACCCCTCCACTTT. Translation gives CASWTATINSPLHF.

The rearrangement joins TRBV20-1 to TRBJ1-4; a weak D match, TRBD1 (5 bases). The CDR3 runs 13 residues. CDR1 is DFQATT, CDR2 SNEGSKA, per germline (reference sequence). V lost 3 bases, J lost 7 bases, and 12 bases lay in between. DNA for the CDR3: TGCAGTGCTAGGGACAACCAGAGTGAAAAACTGTTTTTT. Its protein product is CSARDNQSEKLFF.

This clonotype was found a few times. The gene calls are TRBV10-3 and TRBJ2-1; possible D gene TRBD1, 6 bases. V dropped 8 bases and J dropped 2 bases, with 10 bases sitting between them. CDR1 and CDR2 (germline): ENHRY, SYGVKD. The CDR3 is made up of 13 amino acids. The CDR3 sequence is CAIADRTYNEQFF. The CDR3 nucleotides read TGTGCCATCGCTGACAGGACCTACAATGAGCAGTTCTTC.

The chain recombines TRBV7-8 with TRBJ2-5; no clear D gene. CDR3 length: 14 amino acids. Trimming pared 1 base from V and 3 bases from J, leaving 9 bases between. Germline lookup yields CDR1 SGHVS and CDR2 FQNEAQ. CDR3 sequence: CASSLGPLKETQYF. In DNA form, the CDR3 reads TGTGCCAGCAGCTTAGGTCCCCTTAAAGAGACCCAGTACTTC.

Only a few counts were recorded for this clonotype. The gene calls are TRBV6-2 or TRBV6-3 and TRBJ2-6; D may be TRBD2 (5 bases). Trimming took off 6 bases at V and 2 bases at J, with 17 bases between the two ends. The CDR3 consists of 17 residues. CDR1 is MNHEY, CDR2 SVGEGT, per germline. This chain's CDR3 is CASSSRLLRAGANVLTF. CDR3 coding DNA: TGTGCCAGCAGCAGCAGGTTGTTGAGGGCTGGGGCCAACGTCCTGACTTTC.

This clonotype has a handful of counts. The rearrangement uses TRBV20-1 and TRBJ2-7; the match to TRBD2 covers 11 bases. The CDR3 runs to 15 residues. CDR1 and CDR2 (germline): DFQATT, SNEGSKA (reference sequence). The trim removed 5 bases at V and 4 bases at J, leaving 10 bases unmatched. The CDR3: CSAPSTSGGTYEQYF. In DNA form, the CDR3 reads TGCAGTGCTCCCTCTACTAGCGGGGGAACATACGAGCAGTACTTC.

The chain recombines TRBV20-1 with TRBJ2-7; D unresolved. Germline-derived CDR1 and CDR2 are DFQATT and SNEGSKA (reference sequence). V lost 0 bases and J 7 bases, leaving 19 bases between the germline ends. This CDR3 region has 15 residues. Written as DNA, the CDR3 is TGCAGTGCTAGAGATGATAAGCAGGAAATTCATGAGCAGTACTTC. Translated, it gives CSARDDKQEIHEQYF.

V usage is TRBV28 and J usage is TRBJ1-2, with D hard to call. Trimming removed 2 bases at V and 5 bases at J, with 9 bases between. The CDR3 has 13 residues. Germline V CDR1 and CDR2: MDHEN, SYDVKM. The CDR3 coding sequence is TGTGCCAGCAGTTTAATGGGGTCATATGGCTACACCTTC. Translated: CASSLMGSYGYTF.

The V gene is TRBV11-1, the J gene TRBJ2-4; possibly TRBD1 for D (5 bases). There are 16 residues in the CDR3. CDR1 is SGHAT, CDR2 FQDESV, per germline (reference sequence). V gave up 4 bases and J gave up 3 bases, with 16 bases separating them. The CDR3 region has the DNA TGTGCCAGCAGCTGGGGCATTCAGGGCGGCAAAAACATTCAGTACTTC. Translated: CASSWGIQGGKNIQYF.

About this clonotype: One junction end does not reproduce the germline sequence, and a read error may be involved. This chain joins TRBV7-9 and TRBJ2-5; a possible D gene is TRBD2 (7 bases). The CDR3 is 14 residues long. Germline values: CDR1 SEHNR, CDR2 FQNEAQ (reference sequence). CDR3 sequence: CASCLGGGQETQYF. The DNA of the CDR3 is TGTGCCAGCTGCTTGGGAGGGGGGCAAGAGACCCAGTACTTC.

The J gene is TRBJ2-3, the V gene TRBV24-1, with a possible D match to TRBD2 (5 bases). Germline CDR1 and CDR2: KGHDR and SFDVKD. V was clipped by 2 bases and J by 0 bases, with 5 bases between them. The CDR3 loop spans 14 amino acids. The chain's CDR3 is CATSDSGSTDTQYF. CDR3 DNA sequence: TGTGCCACCAGTGATTCGGGAAGCACAGATACGCAGTATTTT.

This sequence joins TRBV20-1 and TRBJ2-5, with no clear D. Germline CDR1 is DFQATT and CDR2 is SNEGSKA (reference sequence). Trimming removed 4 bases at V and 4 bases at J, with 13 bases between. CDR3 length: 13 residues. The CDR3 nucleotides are TGCAGTGCTACCCCCAGCCCCCTAGAGACCCAGTACTTC. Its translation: CSATPSPLETQYF.

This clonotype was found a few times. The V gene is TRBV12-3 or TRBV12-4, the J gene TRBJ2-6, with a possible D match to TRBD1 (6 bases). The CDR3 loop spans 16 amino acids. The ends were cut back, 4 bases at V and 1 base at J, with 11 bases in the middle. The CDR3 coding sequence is TGTGCCAGCAGTTCCACAGGACAGTCTGGGGCCAACGTCCTGACTTTC. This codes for CASSSTGQSGANVLTF.

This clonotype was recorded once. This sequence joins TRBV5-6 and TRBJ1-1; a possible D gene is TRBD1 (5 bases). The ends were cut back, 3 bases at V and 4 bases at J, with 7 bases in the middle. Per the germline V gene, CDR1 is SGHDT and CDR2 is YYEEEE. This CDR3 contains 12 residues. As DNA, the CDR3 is TGTGCCAGCAGCTGGGGGATCACTGAAGCTTTCTTT. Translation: CASSWGITEAFF. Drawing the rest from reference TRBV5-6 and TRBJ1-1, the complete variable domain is DAGVTQSPTHLIKTRGQQVTLRCSPKSGHDTVSWYQQALGQGPQFIFQYYEEEERQRGNFPDRFSGHQFPNYSSELNVNALLLGDSALYLCASSWGITEAFFGQGTRLTVV.